This T cell receptor beta chain emerged from a study of spatial heterogeneity in lung cancer. About the research overall: Compared with alpha-chain sequences, beta-chain sequences were consistently detected in greater numbers.

Trimming removed 6 bases at V and 6 bases at J, with 15 bases between. Looked up from germline, CDR1 is MNHNY and CDR2 is SVGAGI (reference sequence). This CDR3 region has 13 residues. Many counts were recorded for this clonotype. Its target is not known. Study findings and constraints: The study found ubiquitous expanded tumor TCRs in blood more at resection than follow-up.

Single TCR cDNA molecules each had their own unique molecular identifier. MiXCR, applied by TCRdb to the 5' RACE reads, yields one record per CDR3 protein. The sample consists of 15,000 or so distinct CDR3 sequences, 20% to 25% of them appearing once. Time point meaning: sample taken at primary tumor resection. The study sequenced unsorted whole RNA from tumor, nontumor lung or frozen PBMC. V is TRBV6-6 and J is TRBJ2-7, with D unclear. The clonotype comes from a female donor with early-stage non-small cell lung cancer. Source: PBMCs, taken at surgery. This chain's CDR3 is CASSIKWAAEQYF. As DNA, the CDR3 is TGTGCCAGCAGCATAAAGTGGGCGGCCGAGCAGTACTTC.